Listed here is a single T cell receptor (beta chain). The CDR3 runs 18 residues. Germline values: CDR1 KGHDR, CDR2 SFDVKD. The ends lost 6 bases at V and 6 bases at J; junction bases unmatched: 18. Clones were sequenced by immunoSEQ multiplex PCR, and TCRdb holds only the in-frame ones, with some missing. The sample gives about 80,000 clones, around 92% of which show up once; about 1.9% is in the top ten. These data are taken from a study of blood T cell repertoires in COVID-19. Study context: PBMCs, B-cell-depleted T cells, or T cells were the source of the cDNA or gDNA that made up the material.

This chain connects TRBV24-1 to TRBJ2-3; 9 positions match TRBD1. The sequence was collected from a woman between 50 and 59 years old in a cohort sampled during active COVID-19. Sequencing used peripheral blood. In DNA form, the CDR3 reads TGTGCCACCAGTTGGGGGGACAGGGCCGCGGGAGTCGGCGATACGCAGTATTTT. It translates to CATSWGDRAAGVGDTQYF.